The following is a TCR beta chain sequence with its context. This sample is part of a study of blood T cell repertoires in COVID-19. Study background: Sites across the United States, Italy and Spain contributed samples from acute and convalescent COVID-19.

This CDR3 contains 13 residues. The germline CDR1 and CDR2 sequences are SGHAT and FQDESV (reference sequence). Trimming removed 6 bases from V and 9 bases from J, with 17 bases in between. Each participant's cohort was designated according to participant-reported clinical history. Original processing notes: Cell counts per sample came from amplifying reference gene primers. Libraries were prepared by immunoSEQ multiplex PCR; TCRdb keeps only in-frame clonotypes and omits some of them. V, J and clone size were drawn from that table, and D and trimming were deduced from the DNA. The table shows roughly 450,000 clones, with around 90% occurring only once.

This TCR was recovered from a man aged 18 to 30 who had recovered from COVID-19. The source material was PBMCs or T cells enriched from blood (not recorded which). The J gene is TRBJ1-1, the V gene TRBV11-1, with a tentative D call TRBD1 (5 bases). The CDR3 is CASSGLRGQKAFF. The CDR3 DNA is TGTGCCAGCAGTGGACTAAGGGGCCAAAAAGCTTTCTTT. Filled out from reference TRBV11-1 and TRBJ1-1, the complete variable domain reads EAEVAQSPRYKITEKSQAVAFWCDPISGHATLYWYRQILGQGPELLVQFQDESVVDDSQLPKDRFSAERLKGVDSTLKIQPAELGDSAMYLCASSGLRGQKAFFGQGTRLTVV.